These T cell receptor beta chains were read from a single sample in a study of shared clonotypes between healthy human individuals. Produced via immunoSEQ multiplex PCR; TCRdb's table is partial and in-frame only. The sample lists around 690,000 clones, about 90% occurring once. Sequencing was carried out using memory CD8+ T cells from PBMCs. These receptor sequences come from a man aged 18 to 35 in good health. Some clones in this sample may be carry-over from other donors' samples. Each CDR3 is given with its conserved first and last residue. D genes are given only for firm matches. Expanded clones are given a class, and other clones once, few, many or no size at all.

v_gene,d_gene,abundance,j_gene,CDR3nt,CDR3aa
TRBV4-1,TRBD1,NA,TRBJ2-7,TGCGCCAGCAGCCCGGGACAGGGGACATACGAGCAGTACTTC,CASSPGQGTYEQYF
TRBV18,NA,NA,TRBJ1-1,TGTGCCAGCTCACAACCGGGACTGAACGAGGCTGAAGCTTTCTTT,CASSQPGLNEAEAFF
TRBV27,TRBD1,few,TRBJ1-5,TGTGCCAGCAGCCGGACAGGCCCGTATCAGCCCCAGCATTTT,CASSRTGPYQPQHF
TRBV27,NA,NA,TRBJ2-7,TGTGCCAGCAGTTTACGGGGGATCTACGAGCAGTACTTC,CASSLRGIYEQYF
TRBV9,NA,NA,TRBJ2-6,TGTGCCAGCTTTGGGCAGGGGCCCTCTGGGGCCAACGTCCTGACTTTC,CASFGQGPSGANVLTF
TRBV19,TRBD1,NA,TRBJ1-4,TGTGCCAGTAGTGACCCGGGACAGCTTAATGAAAAACTGTTTTTT,CASSDPGQLNEKLFF
TRBV2,NA,NA,TRBJ2-7,TGTGCCGAAGTGACCACCGGGCCGGCGGGGTCCTACGAGCAGTACTTC,CAEVTTGPAGSYEQYF
TRBV7-9,NA,NA,TRBJ2-7,TGTGCCCTCGGCCCTACTTACGAGCAGTACTTC,CALGPTYEQYF
TRBV27,TRBD2,NA,TRBJ2-1,TGTGCCAGCACACCTCGGGAGGCAGGGCGGGTTGAGCAGTTCTTC,CASTPREAGRVEQFF
TRBV6-5,NA,NA,TRBJ2-7,TGTGCCAGCAGTTACCGGGGTTCCGAGCAGTACTTC,CASSYRGSEQYF
TRBV27,NA,NA,TRBJ2-7,TGTGCCAGCAGTTTATCGGAGGAAGGGGGGCTGTACGAGCAGTACTTC,CASSLSEEGGLYEQYF
TRBV11-2,TRBD1,NA,TRBJ2-7,TGTGCCAGCAGCCCCGTGACAGGGATAGGAGGATACGAGCAGTACTTC,CASSPVTGIGGYEQYF
TRBV5-1,TRBD2,NA,TRBJ2-1,TGCGCCAGCAGCTTGTACGCTAGCGGGTCGCTCTCCTCCAATGAGCAGTTCTTC,CASSLYASGSLSSNEQFF
TRBV7-2,TRBD2,NA,TRBJ2-7,TGTGCCAGCAGCGCCCGTTTTGCGGGAGGAGACGAGCAGTACTTC,CASSARFAGGDEQYF
TRBV9,NA,NA,TRBJ1-2,TGTGCCAGCAGCGTAGTAGGCAAGATTTCGGATGGCTACACCTTC,CASSVVGKISDGYTF
TRBV11-2,TRBD2,NA,TRBJ2-7,TGTGCCAGCAGCTTAGGGACATCGGGACTAGCGGGAGTCTTC,CASSLGTSGLAGVF
TRBV27,NA,NA,TRBJ2-1,TGTGCCAGCAGTTTACAAAAAAGAAACGACAATGAGCAGTTCTTC,CASSLQKRNDNEQFF
TRBV10-3,NA,few,TRBJ2-5,TGTGCCATCAGTGAAGAGCCTAAAGAGACCCAGTACTTC,CAISEEPKETQYF
TRBV7-7,NA,NA,TRBJ2-7,TGTGCCAGCAGCCCAAACGGACTGGAGCAGTACTTC,CASSPNGLEQYF
TRBV15,NA,NA,TRBJ2-7,TGTGCCACCAGCGTCTCCAATTCCCGCTACGAGCAGTACTTC,CATSVSNSRYEQYF
TRBV4-3,TRBD1,NA,TRBJ2-7,TGCGCCAGCAGCCTAGGACAGGAAACTTACTACGAGCAGTACTTC,CASSLGQETYYEQYF
TRBV15,TRBD1,NA,TRBJ2-1,TGTGCCACCAGCTTCCGGGACAGCTCCTACAATGAGCAGTTCTTC,CATSFRDSSYNEQFF
TRBV4-3,TRBD2,NA,TRBJ2-3,TGCGCCAGCAGCCAACGACTAGCGGGAGGCCCTAGCACAGATACGCAGTATTTT,CASSQRLAGGPSTDTQYF
TRBV6-4,NA,few,TRBJ2-1,TGTGCCAGCAGTGACTCCGGAGGGGGCGGGGACGATGAGCAGTTCTTC,CASSDSGGGGDDEQFF
TRBV5-4,NA,NA,TRBJ2-1,TGTGCCAGCAGCCCCGGTTATTCGGGCGACAATGAGCAGTTCTTC,CASSPGYSGDNEQFF
TRBV28,TRBD2,NA,TRBJ2-7,TGTGCCAGCAGTTGGTGGGGTAGCGGGAAGGACTACTACGAGCAGTACTTC,CASSWWGSGKDYYEQYF
TRBV6-4,TRBD1,NA,TRBJ1-2,TGTGCCAGCAGTGTCACCACCGGGACAGGGTCCTACCCCTATGGCTACACCTTC,CASSVTTGTGSYPYGYTF
TRBV28,TRBD2,NA,TRBJ2-7,TGTGCCAGCAGCCTAGCGGGAGGGCCAAATAACTACGAGCAGTACTTC,CASSLAGGPNNYEQYF
TRBV6-1,TRBD2,many,TRBJ2-2,TGTGCCAGCAGCACTACCGGGACTAGTTCGGGGGAGCTGTTTTTT,CASSTTGTSSGELFF